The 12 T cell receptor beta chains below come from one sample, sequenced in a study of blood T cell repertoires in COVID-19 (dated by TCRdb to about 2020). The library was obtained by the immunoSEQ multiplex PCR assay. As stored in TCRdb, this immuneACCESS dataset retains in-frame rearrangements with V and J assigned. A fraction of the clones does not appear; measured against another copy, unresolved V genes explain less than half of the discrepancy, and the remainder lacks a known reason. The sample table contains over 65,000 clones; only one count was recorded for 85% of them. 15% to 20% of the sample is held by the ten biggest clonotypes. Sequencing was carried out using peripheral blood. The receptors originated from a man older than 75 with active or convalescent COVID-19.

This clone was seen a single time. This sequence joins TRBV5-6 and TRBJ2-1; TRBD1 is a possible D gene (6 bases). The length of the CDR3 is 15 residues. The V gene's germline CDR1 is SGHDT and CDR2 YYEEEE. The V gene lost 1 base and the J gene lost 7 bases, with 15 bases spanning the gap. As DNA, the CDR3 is TGTGCCAGCAGCTTGCAAACGGGGACACCTAATGAGCAGTTCTTC. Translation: CASSLQTGTPNEQFF.

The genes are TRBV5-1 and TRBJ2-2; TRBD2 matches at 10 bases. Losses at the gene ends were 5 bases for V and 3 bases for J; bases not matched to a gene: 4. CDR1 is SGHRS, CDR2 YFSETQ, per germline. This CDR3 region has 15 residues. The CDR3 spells CASRNLAGDTGELFF. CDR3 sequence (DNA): TGCGCCAGCAGGAACCTAGCGGGAGACACCGGGGAGCTGTTTTTT.

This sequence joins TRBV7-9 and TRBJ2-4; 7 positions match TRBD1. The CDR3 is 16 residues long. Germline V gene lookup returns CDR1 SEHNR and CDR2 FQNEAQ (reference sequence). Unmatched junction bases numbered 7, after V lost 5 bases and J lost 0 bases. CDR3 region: CASSQQGSLAKNIQYF. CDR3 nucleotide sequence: TGTGCCAGCAGCCAACAGGGGTCCCTAGCCAAAAACATTCAGTACTTC.

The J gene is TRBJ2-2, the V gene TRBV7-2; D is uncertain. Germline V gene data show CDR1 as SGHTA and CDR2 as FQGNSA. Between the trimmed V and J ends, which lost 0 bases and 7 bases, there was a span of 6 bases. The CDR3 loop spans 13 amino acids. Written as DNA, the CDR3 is TGTGCCAGCAGCTTAGCCGTCGGCGGGGAGCTGTTTTTT. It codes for CASSLAVGGELFF. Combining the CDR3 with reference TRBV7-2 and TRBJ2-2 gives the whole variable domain GAGVSQSPSNKVTEKGKDVELRCDPISGHTALYWYRQSLGQGLEFLIYFQGNSAPDKSGLPSDRFSAERTGGSVSTLTIQRTQQEDSAVYLCASSLAVGGELFFGEGSRLTVL.

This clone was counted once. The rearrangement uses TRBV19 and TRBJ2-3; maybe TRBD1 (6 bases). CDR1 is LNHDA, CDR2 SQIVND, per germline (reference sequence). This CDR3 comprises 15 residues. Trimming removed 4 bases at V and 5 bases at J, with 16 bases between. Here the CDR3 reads CASSTKTGWVDTQYF. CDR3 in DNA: TGTGCCAGTAGTACGAAGACAGGTTGGGTAGATACGCAGTATTTT. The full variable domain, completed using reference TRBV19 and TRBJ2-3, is DGGITQSPKYLFRKEGQNVTLSCEQNLNHDAMYWYRQDPGQGLRLIYYSQIVNDFQKGDIAEGYSVSREKKESFPLTVTSAQKNPTAFYLCASSTKTGWVDTQYFGPGTRLTVL.

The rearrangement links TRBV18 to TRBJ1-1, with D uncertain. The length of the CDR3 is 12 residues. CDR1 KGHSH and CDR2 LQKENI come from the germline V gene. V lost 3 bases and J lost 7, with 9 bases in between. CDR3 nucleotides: TGTGCCAGCTCACCGAGACGGGATGAAGCTTTCTTT. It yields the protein CASSPRRDEAFF.

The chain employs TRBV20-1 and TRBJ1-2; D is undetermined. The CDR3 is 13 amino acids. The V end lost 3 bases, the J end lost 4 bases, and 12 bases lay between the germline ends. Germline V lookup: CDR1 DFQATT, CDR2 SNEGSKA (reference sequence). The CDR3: CSASTGRAYGYTF. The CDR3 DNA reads TGCAGTGCTAGTACGGGAAGGGCCTATGGCTACACCTTC.

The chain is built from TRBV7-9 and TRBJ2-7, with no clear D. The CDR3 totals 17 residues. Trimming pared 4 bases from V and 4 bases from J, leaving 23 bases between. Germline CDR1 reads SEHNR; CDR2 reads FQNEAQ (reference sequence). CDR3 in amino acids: CASSSHPLWLESYEQYV. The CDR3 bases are TGTGCCAGCAGCTCCCATCCTTTGTGGCTAGAAAGTTACGAGCAGTACGTC.

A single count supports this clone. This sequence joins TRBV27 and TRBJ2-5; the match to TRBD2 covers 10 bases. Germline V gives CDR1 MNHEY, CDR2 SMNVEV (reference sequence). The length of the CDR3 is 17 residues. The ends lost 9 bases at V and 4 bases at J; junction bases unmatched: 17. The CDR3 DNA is TGTGCCAGAACGAAAGAATTACTAGCGGGAAATAGAGAGACCCAGTACTTC. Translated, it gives CARTKELLAGNRETQYF.

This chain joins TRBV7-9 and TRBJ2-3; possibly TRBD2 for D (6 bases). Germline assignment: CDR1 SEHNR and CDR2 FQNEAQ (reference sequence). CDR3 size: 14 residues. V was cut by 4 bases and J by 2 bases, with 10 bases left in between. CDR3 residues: CASSSGVATDTQYF. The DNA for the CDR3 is TGTGCCAGCAGCTCGGGGGTCGCCACAGATACGCAGTATTTT.

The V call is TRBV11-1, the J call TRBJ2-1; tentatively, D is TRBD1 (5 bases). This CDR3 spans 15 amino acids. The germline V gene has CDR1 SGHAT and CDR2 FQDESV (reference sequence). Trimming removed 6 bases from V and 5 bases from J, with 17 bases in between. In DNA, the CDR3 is TGTGCCAGCAGGCCCCAGGGCTCCCTCAACAATGAGCAGTTCTTC. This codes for CASRPQGSLNNEQFF.

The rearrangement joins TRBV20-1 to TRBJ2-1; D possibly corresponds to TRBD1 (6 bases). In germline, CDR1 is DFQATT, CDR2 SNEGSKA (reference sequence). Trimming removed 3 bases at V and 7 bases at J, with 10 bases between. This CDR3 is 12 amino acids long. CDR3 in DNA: TGCAGTGCTAGTAAAGGGGGAAATGAGCAGTTCTTC. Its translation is CSASKGGNEQFF.